This TCR beta chain was documented in a study of cytomegalovirus exposure and HLA in healthy donors. Looking at the study overall: In a later analysis, the roughly 120 validation repertoires were reported to have used the same platform as the 600 to 800 first-cohort repertoires.

The study, taken as a whole, reports: TCR beta chains numbering 164 were designated cytomegalovirus-associated. According to reports, the classifier identified cytomegalovirus status with high specificity and sensitivity.

Assay used: immunoSEQ multiplex PCR; TCRdb lists only in-frame clones, some missing. The top ten clones hold 2.8% of a sample with 190,000 or so clones, 65% to 85% of them seen once. The CDR3 extends over 13 amino acids. The germline V gene has CDR1 MDHEN and CDR2 SYDVKM. V was trimmed by 7 bases and J by 7 bases, leaving 11 bases between them. This clone was counted a single time. The antigen is not known. This chain connects TRBV28 to TRBJ1-6; no definite D call. Sample: PBMCs. The sequence was collected from a woman aged 18-35 years in good health and CMV-seropositive. The CDR3 protein is CASIPSANSPLHF. CDR3 in DNA: TGTGCCAGCATTCCGTCTGCGAATTCACCCCTCCACTTT.